These T cell receptor beta chains were read from a single sample in a study of T cell changes during pregnancy in multiple sclerosis. The assay was immunoSEQ multiplex PCR, and TCRdb's table has in-frame clones only and misses some. Here the sample spans 54,000 or so clones, 90% to 95% being singletons. The specimen comprised CD4+ T cells from peripheral blood mononuclear cells, sampled before pregnancy. The receptors here all came from a female donor with multiple sclerosis, enrolled in a pregnancy study. The conserved cysteine and the conserved F or W are not part of the CDR3 here. Not every row has a clone size; where given, it reads once, few, many or a size class.

cdr3_length,j_call,clone_size,v_call,cdr3_aa
14,TRBJ1-4,NA,TRBV28,ASTPIGILPNEKLF
14,TRBJ2-5,NA,TRBV27,ASSFLVAGRRETQY
15,TRBJ1-4,NA,TRBV7-8,ASSRRGLSTGDEKLF
12,TRBJ2-2,NA,TRBV2,ASSEVSGGGELF
13,TRBJ1-2,NA,TRBV18,ASSSPLRQLRGYT
14,TRBJ1-5,once,TRBV30,AWSVHGGLSNQPQH
12,TRBJ1-1,few,TRBV21-1,ASSTSGESTEAF
14,TRBJ2-7,NA,TRBV4-3,ASSQDTGQGIYEQY
12,TRBJ2-5,NA,TRBV18,ASSPRSEFETQY
13,TRBJ2-3,NA,TRBV18,ASSPGLALRDTQY
14,TRBJ2-1,NA,TRBV27,ASKPGAPSLSNEQF
13,TRBJ2-5,NA,TRBV7-2,ASSLEIVRSETQY
13,TRBJ2-3,NA,TRBV7-3,ASSLTGTSTDTQY
17,TRBJ2-5,NA,TRBV5-3,ARSLSIRLAGVGQETQY
11,TRBJ2-5,NA,TRBV5-5,ASSVATQETQY
13,TRBJ2-3,NA,TRBV7-9,ASSLLPGVSDTQY
13,TRBJ2-2,NA,TRBV7-3,ASSSTSRNTGELF
12,TRBJ1-1,NA,TRBV29-1,SVGVGSARTEAF
16,TRBJ2-5,NA,TRBV25-1,ASSEPLGASGGQETQY
14,TRBJ2-1,NA,TRBV19,ASSERTSGMYNEQF
14,TRBJ2-7,NA,TRBV19,ASSMDLAGNSYEQY
9,TRBJ2-1,NA,TRBV20-1,SASAPGVQF
16,TRBJ2-7,NA,TRBV5-4,ASSFSHGIAGEGYEQY
11,TRBJ1-1,NA,TRBV30,AWSPGRNTEAF
15,TRBJ2-5,NA,TRBV7-9,ASSYLAGAVSRETQY
13,TRBJ2-7,NA,TRBV5-1,ASSQAPGEASEQY
14,TRBJ2-4,NA,TRBV18,ASSPTNSIAKNIQY
11,TRBJ2-5,NA,TRBV30,AWSGQGPGTQY
13,TRBJ1-2,NA,TRBV4-2,ASSQDTPGYDGYT
12,TRBJ2-7,NA,TRBV5-4,ASSSRDRGPGQY
13,TRBJ1-1,NA,TRBV29-1,SADPGQGMNTEAF
13,TRBJ1-2,NA,TRBV11-2,ASSLAGSPNYGYT
14,TRBJ1-2,NA,TRBV4-3,ASSHLSTEALYGYT
15,TRBJ2-3,NA,TRBV5-4,ASSLLERSGGTDTQY
13,TRBJ2-3,NA,TRBV6-5,ASSSDLAVTDTQY
13,TRBJ2-4,few,TRBV11-1,ASSPPDRAKNIQY
11,NA,NA,TRBV18,ASSLAEYYEQY
12,TRBJ2-2,NA,TRBV6-5,ASSTGDRTGELF
10,TRBJ2-7,NA,TRBV29-1,SVGEGRNEQY
13,TRBJ2-1,NA,TRBV25-1,ASSLTSTQGYEQF
14,TRBJ2-1,few,TRBV7-2,ASSLSPAGGLNEQF
15,TRBJ2-7,few,TRBV2,ASSYLRGGLAGLSMY
11,TRBJ2-7,NA,TRBV28,ATLGQNSYEQY
10,TRBJ2-5,NA,TRBV18,ASSPPGETQY
11,TRBJ2-1,NA,TRBV2,ASSLQGYNEQF